These 29 T cell receptor beta chains share one sample of origin, sequenced in a study of T cell responses to AZD1222 COVID-19 vaccine. Some clones are missing from TCRdb's copy, which holds only in-frame ones; the method was immunoSEQ multiplex PCR. The sample has under 90,000 clones, 80% to 90% seen once. Sequences were derived from peripheral blood, sampled 28 days after the second AZD1222 dose. These receptors were obtained from an adult who received the AZD1222 COVID-19 vaccine.

V and J are TRBV5-1 and TRBJ2-1; no clear D gene. This CDR3 region has 11 residues. In germline, CDR1 is SGHRS, CDR2 YFSETQ. V was pared by 3 bases and J by 5 bases, with 3 bases between. This CDR3 is CASSWNNEQFF. For the CDR3, the DNA is TGCGCCAGCAGCTGGAACAATGAGCAGTTCTTC. Complete variable domain (other parts from reference TRBV5-1 and TRBJ2-1): KAGVTQTPRYLIKTRGQQVTLSCSPISGHRSVSWYQQTPGQGLQFLFEYFSETQRNKGNFPGRFSGRQFSNSRSEMNVSTLELGDSALYLCASSWNNEQFFGPGTRLTVL.

The gene calls are TRBV19 and TRBJ1-3; no clear D. This CDR3 has 14 residues. V gave up 3 bases and J gave up 4 bases, with 10 bases separating them. Germline V CDR1 and CDR2: LNHDA, SQIVND (reference sequence). The CDR3: CASSIPGGGNTIYF. The CDR3 DNA reads as TGTGCCAGTAGTATTCCCGGTGGCGGAAACACCATATATTTT. Full variable domain (missing parts from reference TRBV19 and TRBJ1-3): DGGITQSPKYLFRKEGQNVTLSCEQNLNHDAMYWYRQDPGQGLRLIYYSQIVNDFQKGDIAEGYSVSREKKESFPLTVTSAQKNPTAFYLCASSIPGGGNTIYFGEGSWLTVV.

The chain couples TRBV28 to TRBJ2-7; no clear D. V shed 1 base and J shed 4 bases, with 8 bases lying between them. The CDR3 loop spans 13 amino acids. Looked up from germline, CDR1 is MDHEN and CDR2 is SYDVKM. The CDR3 DNA sequence: TGTGCCAGCAGTTTATCGGCGCGGTACGAGCAGTACTTC. Its translation: CASSLSARYEQYF.

The V and J genes are TRBV5-1 and TRBJ2-3, with TRBD1 matching 10 bases. The V gene end was trimmed by 0 bases and the J gene end by 3 bases; junction bases not matched to a gene: 10. The CDR3 totals 18 residues. The V gene's germline CDR1 is SGHRS and CDR2 YFSETQ. The CDR3 DNA follows: TGCGCCAGCAGCTTGGACGGTTTCGGGACAGGGGCGACAGATACGCAGTATTTT. Its protein product is CASSLDGFGTGATDTQYF.

The chain uses TRBV19 and TRBJ2-3, with 9 bases matching TRBD2. CDR1 and CDR2 (germline): LNHDA, SQIVND (reference sequence). Losses at the gene ends were 5 bases for V and 7 bases for J; bases not matched to a gene: 7. This CDR3 region has 14 residues. The CDR3 DNA is TGTGCCAGTAGTGCGGGGGGGGGTATGAATACGCAGTATTTT. Its protein is CASSAGGGMNTQYF.

The rearrangement joins TRBV28 to TRBJ2-3; D is unresolved. The ends were cut back, 3 bases at V and 5 bases at J, with 3 bases in the middle. Germline lookup yields CDR1 MDHEN and CDR2 SYDVKM. The CDR3 sequence is 11 residues long. The CDR3 loop is CASSFRDTQYF. CDR3 bases: TGTGCCAGCAGTTTTAGAGATACGCAGTATTTT.

V gene TRBV6-5 combines with J gene TRBJ1-1; D perhaps matches TRBD1 (5 bases). Germline CDR1 and CDR2: MNHEY and SVGAGI. The CDR3 has 15 amino acids. V was shortened by 2 bases and J by 4 bases, with 14 bases between the two germline ends. The CDR3 DNA reads TGTGCCAGCAGTTACGGGGCAGGGAGAAGCACTGAAGCTTTCTTT. Translation: CASSYGAGRSTEAFF.

The V and J genes are TRBV5-1 and TRBJ2-7; D not certain. Trimming pared 2 bases from V and 3 bases from J, leaving 9 bases between. The CDR3 covers 13 residues. Looked up from germline, CDR1 is SGHRS and CDR2 is YFSETQ. The CDR3 nucleotides read TGCGCCAGCAGCTTAAGGAGCCACTACGAGCAGTACTTC. Its translation is CASSLRSHYEQYF.

This sequence joins TRBV5-1 and TRBJ2-5; tentative D call: TRBD2 (5 bases). Germline CDR1 is SGHRS and CDR2 is YFSETQ. The CDR3 covers 11 residues. The ends were cut back, 4 bases at V and 7 bases at J, with 8 bases in the middle. The chain's CDR3 is CASSVSGTQYF. The CDR3, as DNA: TGCGCCAGCAGCGTGAGCGGGACCCAGTACTTC.

The CDR3: CASRTPSTDTQYF. DNA of the CDR3: TGTGCCAGCAGAACTCCAAGCACAGATACGCAGTATTTT. The genes are TRBV2 and TRBJ2-3; D is undetermined. CDR3 length equals 13 residues. The V and J ends lost 6 bases and 0 bases respectively, with 7 bases between them. Looked up from germline, CDR1 is SNHLY and CDR2 is FYNNEI.

This clone was seen only a few times. The chain couples TRBV5-6 to TRBJ1-2; 8 bases map to TRBD1. V trimming: 1 base; J trimming: 3 bases; junction bases outside the gene matches: 8. CDR3 length: 16 amino acids. Germline loops: CDR1 SGHDT, CDR2 YYEEEE. The CDR3, as DNA: TGTGCCAGCAGCTTGAAAGAGACAGGGGTTGACTATGGCTACACCTTC. Its translation: CASSLKETGVDYGYTF.

This clone has just one count. The V call is TRBV6-5, the J call TRBJ1-6; D remains unclear. V dropped 3 bases and J dropped 5 bases, with 11 bases sitting between them. In germline, CDR1 is MNHEY, CDR2 SVGAGI. This CDR3 is built from 15 residues. The CDR3 DNA sequence: TGTGCCAGCAGTTATACGGTAAACGATAATTCACCCCTCCACTTT. Translated: CASSYTVNDNSPLHF.

The rearrangement uses TRBV4-1 and TRBJ2-5, with D perhaps matching TRBD2 (7 bases). The CDR3 sequence is 16 residues long. CDR1 MGHRA and CDR2 YSYEKL come from the germline V gene. Trimming removed 4 bases from V and 1 base from J, with 16 bases in between. This CDR3 reads CASSRAGGGPQETQYF. CDR3 nucleotide sequence: TGCGCCAGCAGCCGGGCGGGCGGGGGCCCCCAAGAGACCCAGTACTTC.

The CDR3 DNA reads TGTGCCAGCACCTACCAGGGGTACCAAGAGACCCAGTACTTC. Translation: CASTYQGYQETQYF. The chain has TRBV5-4 and TRBJ2-5, with a possible D match to TRBD1 (6 bases). The V and J ends lost 6 bases and 0 bases respectively, with 12 bases between them. There are 14 residues in the CDR3. Germline loops: CDR1 SGHNT, CDR2 YYREEE (reference sequence). Combining the CDR3 with reference TRBV5-4 and TRBJ2-5 gives the whole variable domain ETGVTQSPTHLIKTRGQQVTLRCSSQSGHNTVSWYQQALGQGPQFIFQYYREEENGRGNFPPRFSGLQFPNYSSELNVNALELDDSALYLCASTYQGYQETQYFGPGTRLLVL.

This clone was seen only a few times. V gene TRBV4-2 combines with J gene TRBJ2-1, with 10 bases that match TRBD2. In germline, CDR1 is LGHNA, CDR2 YNFKEQ. Trimming cost V 0 bases and J 9 bases; bases outside gene matches: 8. The CDR3 is 16 residues long. The CDR3 here is CASSQDPAGGPGEQFF. Here the CDR3 DNA reads TGTGCCAGCAGCCAAGATCCAGCGGGGGGGCCTGGTGAGCAGTTCTTC.

This clone was picked up many times. Here the CDR3 reads CASSLNEGSNQPQHF. The DNA of the CDR3 is TGTGCCAGCAGCCTAAACGAGGGATCCAATCAGCCCCAGCATTTT. The rearrangement uses TRBV7-8 and TRBJ1-5, with D unresolved. V lost 5 bases and J lost 3, with 14 bases in between. This CDR3 is 15 amino acids long. Germline V lookup: CDR1 SGHVS, CDR2 FQNEAQ.

V gene TRBV6-5 combines with J gene TRBJ2-1; D is undetermined. Germline CDR1 and CDR2: MNHEY and SVGAGI. This CDR3 contains 13 residues. V gave up 2 bases and J gave up 8 bases, with 10 bases separating them. CDR3 coding DNA: TGTGCCAGCAGTTACAGAGGAACCGATGAGCAGTTCTTC. Its protein is CASSYRGTDEQFF.

The rearrangement joins TRBV15 to TRBJ1-3; D unresolved. CDR3 length: 17 amino acids. CDR1 and CDR2 (germline): LNHNV, YYDKDF (reference sequence). Trimming took 0 bases from V and 2 from J, leaving 14 bases between them. CDR3 sequence reads: CATSRDRIGSAGNTIYF. CDR3 bases: TGTGCCACCAGCAGAGATCGAATTGGGTCCGCTGGAAACACCATATATTTT.

The chain employs TRBV19 and TRBJ2-2; D call uncertain. CDR3 length: 12 residues. Per germline, CDR1 LNHDA and CDR2 SQIVND (reference sequence). Trimming took off 8 bases at V and 4 bases at J, with 8 bases between the two ends. CDR3 bases: TGTGCCAGTTCCAGAGTCACCGGGGAGCTGTTTTTT. Translated: CASSRVTGELFF.

This clone was recorded a few times. The rearrangement joins TRBV18 to TRBJ1-2; D unresolved. The CDR3 sequence is 12 residues long. The germline V gene encodes CDR1 KGHSH and CDR2 LQKENI. V lost 3 bases and J lost 8, with 10 bases in between. The chain's CDR3 is CASSPGEAGYTF. The CDR3 DNA is TGTGCCAGCTCACCGGGAGAGGCGGGCTACACCTTC.

The chain is built from TRBV6-5 and TRBJ1-6; D remains ambiguous. The V gene's germline CDR1 is MNHEY and CDR2 SVGAGI. Trimming shortened V by 4 bases and J by 7 bases, and 8 bases separated the two germline ends. The CDR3 covers 13 residues. For the CDR3, the DNA is TGTGCCAGCAGTTTTTCCAAGAATTCACCCCTCCACTTT. This encodes CASSFSKNSPLHF.

This clone appeared once. V gene TRBV5-1 combines with J gene TRBJ2-7; D may be TRBD1 (6 bases). The CDR3 loop spans 15 amino acids. Germline V lookup: CDR1 SGHRS, CDR2 YFSETQ. V was clipped by 0 bases and J by 1 base, with 11 bases between them. The CDR3 here is CASSLGVGASYEQYF. DNA of the CDR3: TGCGCCAGCAGCTTGGGAGTGGGGGCATCCTACGAGCAGTACTTC.

This clone was found once. The gene calls are TRBV2 and TRBJ1-4, with TRBD1 as a possible D gene (5 bases). V shed 5 bases and J shed 8 bases, with 15 bases lying between them. Germline assignment: CDR1 SNHLY and CDR2 FYNNEI. This CDR3 contains 14 residues. The CDR3 sequence is CASSRRGVNEKLFF. As DNA, the CDR3 is TGTGCCAGCAGTAGGAGGGGTGTCAACGAAAAACTGTTTTTT.

J is TRBJ1-5 and V is TRBV3-1 (or the pseudogene TRBV3-2), with TRBD1 matching over 7 bases. Germline V gene lookup returns CDR1 LGHDT and CDR2 YNNKEL (reference sequence). The CDR3 extends over 12 amino acids. J was trimmed by 13 bases and V by 1 base; bases with no gene match: 4. Written as DNA, the CDR3 is TGTGCCAGCAGCCAAGGGACAGGCCAACAGCATTTT. Amino acid sequence: CASSQGTGQQHF.

The genes are TRBV2 and TRBJ2-2; TRBD2 aligns across 10 bases. CDR3 length: 18 residues. Trimming at V came to 5 bases and at J to 0 bases, leaving 9 bases not matched to a gene. Germline lookup yields CDR1 SNHLY and CDR2 FYNNEI. The CDR3 sequence is CASSYRVAGGPNTGELFF. Written as DNA, the CDR3 is TGTGCCAGCAGTTATCGGGTAGCGGGGGGCCCGAACACCGGGGAGCTGTTTTTT.

The rearrangement uses TRBV29-1 and TRBJ2-1; the D gene is possibly TRBD1 (6 bases). The V gene lost 7 bases and the J gene lost 7 bases, with 14 bases spanning the gap. The CDR3 is 12 amino acids. The germline gives CDR1 SQVTM, CDR2 ANQGSEA. The CDR3: CSARDTPNEQFF. Here the CDR3 DNA reads TGCAGCGCTCGGGACACCCCTAATGAGCAGTTCTTC.

This clone is a singleton in its sample. The chain recombines TRBV7-8 with TRBJ1-5; D ambiguous. The CDR3 has 14 residues. The germline gives CDR1 SGHVS, CDR2 FQNEAQ. The V end was cut by 2 bases, the J end by 0 bases, with 5 bases between. The CDR3 here is CASSLRHSNQPQHF. The CDR3 DNA reads TGTGCCAGCAGCTTACGTCATAGCAATCAGCCCCAGCATTTT.

The chain joins TRBV18 to TRBJ1-5; D is undetermined. This CDR3 spans 14 amino acids. Trimming left V 3 bases short and J 2 bases short, with 8 bases between. CDR1 is KGHSH, CDR2 LQKENI, per germline. CDR3 sequence (DNA): TGTGCCAGCTCACCTCAGGACGGCAATCAGCCCCAGCATTTT. This gives the protein CASSPQDGNQPQHF.

J is TRBJ1-2 and V is TRBV6-5; D uncertain. The CDR3 has 11 amino acids. Per germline, CDR1 MNHEY and CDR2 SVGAGI. V lost 9 bases and J 2 bases, leaving 7 bases between the germline ends. The DNA for the CDR3 is TGTGCCAGTCGAGGAAACTATGGCTACACCTTC. The encoded protein is CASRGNYGYTF.